Listed below are T cell receptor beta chains from one sample, sequenced in a study of blood T cells in healthy people across ages. TCRdb redid the calling of the 5' RACE reads with MiXCR, one entry per CDR3 protein. This table holds some 850,000 distinct CDR3 sequences, under 30% found once. The same data also went into a second study, on T cells of mothers and their children.

The sample consisted of blood. The receptors here all came from a boy younger than 18 in good health. CDR3s leave out the opening cysteine and the closing phenylalanine or tryptophan. Fields, in order: CDR3 protein, CDR3 length, J gene, clone size, V gene. Some rows have no size entry. The others give once, few or many, or a class for an expanded clone.

AISEPGTQWEQF,12,-,-,TRBV10-3
ATSRGPVTQY,10,TRBJ2-5,few,TRBV15
ASSLGTPNQPQH,12,TRBJ1-5,-,TRBV5-1
VSSFQVSPSEYYGYT,15,TRBJ1-2,-,TRBV13
ASRPQGSNYEQY,12,TRBJ2-7,many,TRBV12-5
ASSRGQGLNTEAF,13,TRBJ1-1,-,TRBV7-6
ASSYPQGVTDTQY,13,TRBJ2-3,-,TRBV19
AISSDRGNYEQY,12,TRBJ2-7,-,TRBV10-3
SARENMGETEAF,12,TRBJ1-1,few,TRBV20-1
ASSLVLQGWETQY,13,TRBJ2-5,-,TRBV11-2
AISVAGGDYNEQF,13,TRBJ2-1,-,TRBV10-3
ASSQVVVVGETQY,13,TRBJ2-5,-,TRBV4-1
ASSLAWTGALYEQY,14,TRBJ2-7,-,TRBV7-9
ASSLGEVRETQY,12,TRBJ2-5,few,TRBV7-9
ASSFSRTGGSIKNIQY,16,TRBJ2-4,-,TRBV5-5
ASWGRGEQF,9,TRBJ2-1,few,TRBV12-3/TRBV12-4
ASSSPRGGGQETQY,14,TRBJ2-5,-,TRBV3-1
ASSPGKRGSQETQY,14,TRBJ2-5,-,TRBV12-3/TRBV12-4
AWSDLAAVAYNEQF,14,TRBJ2-1,few,TRBV30
ASSATGRQPQH,11,TRBJ1-5,-,TRBV27
ASSTLGEGTDTQY,13,TRBJ2-3,-,TRBV12-3/TRBV12-4
ASSDPDRGIGSGANVLT,17,TRBJ2-6,-,TRBV6-1
ASSTGRTYEQY,11,TRBJ2-7,few,TRBV28
ASSPGVIGNTIY,12,TRBJ1-3,-,TRBV7-6
ASSVVRGVSGEQY,13,TRBJ2-7,-,TRBV2
SVPTGAARYFYGYT,14,TRBJ1-2,few,TRBV29-1
ASSQVSYT,8,TRBJ1-2,-,TRBV14
ASSYPGGLETQY,12,TRBJ2-5,-,TRBV6-5
ASSGGPNYEQY,11,TRBJ2-7,-,TRBV27
ASSDDSGGASDTQY,14,TRBJ2-3,-,TRBV6-4
ASSQLPPRDYEQY,13,TRBJ2-7,-,TRBV4-2
ASSLRGTSGVETQY,14,TRBJ2-5,few,TRBV4-1
TSSTGVGDLDTQY,13,TRBJ2-3,few,TRBV7-7
ASSYSSAGGYEQY,13,-,-,TRBV6-5
ASSPVLEFSYGYT,13,TRBJ1-2,-,TRBV12-3/TRBV12-4
SAFDRNTEAF,10,TRBJ1-1,-,TRBV20-1
AISEFNGYT,9,TRBJ1-2,-,TRBV10-3
ATSDTTGQSTDTQY,14,TRBJ2-3,-,TRBV24-1
ASSRDKTQY,9,-,-,TRBV6-5
ATSESPDRGQEETQY,15,-,few,TRBV24-1
ASSSNRMDGRLEPQH,15,TRBJ1-5,few,TRBV5-5
ASSSGGVGTTEAF,13,TRBJ1-1,-,TRBV2
ASSLVGGAF,9,TRBJ1-1,-,TRBV7-9
ASSQEDSPKQY,11,TRBJ2-7,-,TRBV3-1
SVESAAHKNIQY,12,TRBJ2-4,-,TRBV29-1
ATSRDWPPFPADTQY,15,TRBJ2-3,few,TRBV15
ASSAGTDRYNEKLF,14,TRBJ1-4,-,TRBV9
ASSYSRALLSYEQY,14,TRBJ2-7,-,TRBV6-5
ASSQYSGAYNEQF,13,TRBJ2-1,-,TRBV12-3/TRBV12-4